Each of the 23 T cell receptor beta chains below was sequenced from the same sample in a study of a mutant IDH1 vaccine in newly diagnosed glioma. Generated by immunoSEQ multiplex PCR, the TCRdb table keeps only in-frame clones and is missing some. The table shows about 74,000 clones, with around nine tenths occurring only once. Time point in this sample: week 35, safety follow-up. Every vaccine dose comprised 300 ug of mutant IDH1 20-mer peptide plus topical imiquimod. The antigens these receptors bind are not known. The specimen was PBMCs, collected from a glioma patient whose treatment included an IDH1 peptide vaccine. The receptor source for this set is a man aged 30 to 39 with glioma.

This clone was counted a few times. CDR3 protein: CASSQDRGHFQPQHF. The CDR3 DNA reads TGTGCCAGCAGCCAAGACCGGGGACACTTCCAGCCCCAGCATTTT. The chain combines TRBV4-2 with TRBJ1-5; D possibly corresponds to TRBD1 (6 bases). V gave up 0 bases and J gave up 7 bases, with 13 bases separating them. The germline CDR1 and CDR2 sequences are LGHNA and YNFKEQ. The CDR3 length is 15 residues.

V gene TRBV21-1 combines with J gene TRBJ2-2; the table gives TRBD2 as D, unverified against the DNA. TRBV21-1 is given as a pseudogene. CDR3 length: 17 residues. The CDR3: CASSNREDKGNTGELFF. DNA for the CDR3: TGTGCCAGCAGCAATAGGGAGGACAAAGGGAACACCGGGGAGCTGTTTTTT.

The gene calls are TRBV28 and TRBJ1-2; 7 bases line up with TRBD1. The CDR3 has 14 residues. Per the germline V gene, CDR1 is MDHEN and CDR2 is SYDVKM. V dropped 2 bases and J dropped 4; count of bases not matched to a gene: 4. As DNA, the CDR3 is TGTGCCAGCAGTTTAGACAGGGCGGCCTATGGCTACACCTTC. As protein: CASSLDRAAYGYTF.

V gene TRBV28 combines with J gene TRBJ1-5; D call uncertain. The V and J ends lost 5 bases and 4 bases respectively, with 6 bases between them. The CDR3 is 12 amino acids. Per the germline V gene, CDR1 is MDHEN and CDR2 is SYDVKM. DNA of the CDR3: TGTGCCAGCAGTAGGCAGAATCAGCCCCAGCATTTT. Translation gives CASSRQNQPQHF.

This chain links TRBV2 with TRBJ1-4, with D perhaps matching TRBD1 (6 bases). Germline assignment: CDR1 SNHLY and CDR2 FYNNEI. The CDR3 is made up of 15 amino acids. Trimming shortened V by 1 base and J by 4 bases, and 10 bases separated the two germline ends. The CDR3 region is CASSEGRGGNEKLFF. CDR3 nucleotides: TGTGCCAGCAGTGAAGGTCGAGGGGGTAATGAAAAACTGTTTTTT. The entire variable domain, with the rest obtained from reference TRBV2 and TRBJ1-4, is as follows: EPEVTQTPSHQVTQMGQEVILRCVPISNHLYFYWYRQILGQKVEFLVSFYNNEISEKSEIFDDQFSVERPDGSNFTLKIRSTKLEDSAMYFCASSEGRGGNEKLFFGSGTQLSVL.

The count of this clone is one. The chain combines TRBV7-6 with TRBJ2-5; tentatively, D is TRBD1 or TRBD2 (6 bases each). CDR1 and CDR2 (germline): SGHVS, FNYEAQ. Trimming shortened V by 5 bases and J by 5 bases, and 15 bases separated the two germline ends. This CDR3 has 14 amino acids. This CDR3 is CASSRDPGAETQYF. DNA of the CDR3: TGTGCCAGCAGCCGCGACCCGGGGGCGGAGACCCAGTACTTC.

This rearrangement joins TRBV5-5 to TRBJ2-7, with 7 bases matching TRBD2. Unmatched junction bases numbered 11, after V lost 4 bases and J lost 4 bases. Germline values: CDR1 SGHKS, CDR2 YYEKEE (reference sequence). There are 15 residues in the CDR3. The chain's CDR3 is CASSSPGGRSYEQYF. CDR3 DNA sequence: TGTGCCAGCAGCAGCCCGGGAGGCAGGTCGTACGAGCAGTACTTC.

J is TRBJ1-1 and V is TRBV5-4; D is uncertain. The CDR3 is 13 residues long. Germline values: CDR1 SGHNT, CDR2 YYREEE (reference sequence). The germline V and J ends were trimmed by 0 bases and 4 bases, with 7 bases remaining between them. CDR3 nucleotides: TGTGCCAGCAGCTTGGTGGCGGCCACTGAAGCTTTCTTT. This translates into CASSLVAATEAFF.

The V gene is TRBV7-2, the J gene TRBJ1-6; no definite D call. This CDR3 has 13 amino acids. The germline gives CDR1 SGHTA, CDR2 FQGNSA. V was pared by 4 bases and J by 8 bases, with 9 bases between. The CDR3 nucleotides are TGTGCCAGCAGCTCCCAATCGGATTCACCCCTCCACTTT. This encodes CASSSQSDSPLHF.

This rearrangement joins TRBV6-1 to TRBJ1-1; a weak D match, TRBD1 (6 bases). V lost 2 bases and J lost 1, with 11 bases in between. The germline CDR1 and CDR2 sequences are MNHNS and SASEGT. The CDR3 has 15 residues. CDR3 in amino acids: CASSETPRGNTEAFF. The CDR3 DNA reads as TGTGCCAGCAGTGAAACCCCCAGGGGGAACACTGAAGCTTTCTTT.

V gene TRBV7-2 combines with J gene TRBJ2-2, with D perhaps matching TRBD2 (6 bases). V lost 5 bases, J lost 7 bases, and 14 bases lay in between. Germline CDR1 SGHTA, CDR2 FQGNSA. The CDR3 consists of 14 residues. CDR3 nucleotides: TGTGCCAGCAGCCGGGACGGGAGTGGCGGGGAGCTGTTTTTT. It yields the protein CASSRDGSGGELFF.

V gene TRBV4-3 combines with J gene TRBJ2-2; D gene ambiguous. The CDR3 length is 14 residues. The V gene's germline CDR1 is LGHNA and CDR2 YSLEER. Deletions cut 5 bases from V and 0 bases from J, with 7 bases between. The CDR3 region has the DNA TGCGCCAGCAGCGGAGACCCGAACACCGGGGAGCTGTTTTTT. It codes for CASSGDPNTGELFF.

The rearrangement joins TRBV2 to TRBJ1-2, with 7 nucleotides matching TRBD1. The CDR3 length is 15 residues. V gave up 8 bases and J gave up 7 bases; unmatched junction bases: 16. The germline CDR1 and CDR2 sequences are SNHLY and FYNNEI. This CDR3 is CASRKTPTGNVGYTF. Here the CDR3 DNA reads TGTGCCAGCCGAAAAACGCCGACAGGGAACGTTGGCTACACCTTC.

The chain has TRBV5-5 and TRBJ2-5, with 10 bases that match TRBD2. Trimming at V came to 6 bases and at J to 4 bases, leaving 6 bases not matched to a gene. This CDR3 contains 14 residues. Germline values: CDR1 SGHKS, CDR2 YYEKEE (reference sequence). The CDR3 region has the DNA TGTGCCAGCACACCAGCGGGGGGGCGAGAGACCCAGTACTTC. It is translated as CASTPAGGRETQYF.

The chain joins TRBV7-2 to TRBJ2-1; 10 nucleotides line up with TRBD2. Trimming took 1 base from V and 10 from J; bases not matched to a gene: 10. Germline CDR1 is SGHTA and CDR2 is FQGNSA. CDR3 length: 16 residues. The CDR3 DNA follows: TGTGCCAGCAGCTTAGATAAAGCGGGGGGGAGGAGGGAGCAGTTCTTC. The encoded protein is CASSLDKAGGRREQFF.

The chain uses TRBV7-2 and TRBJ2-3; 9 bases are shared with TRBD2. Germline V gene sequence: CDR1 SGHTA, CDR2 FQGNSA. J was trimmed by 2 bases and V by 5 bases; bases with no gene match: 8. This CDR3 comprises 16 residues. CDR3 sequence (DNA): TGTGCCAGCAGCACCCGAAGCGGGGGGTTCACAGATACGCAGTATTTT. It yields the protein CASSTRSGGFTDTQYF.

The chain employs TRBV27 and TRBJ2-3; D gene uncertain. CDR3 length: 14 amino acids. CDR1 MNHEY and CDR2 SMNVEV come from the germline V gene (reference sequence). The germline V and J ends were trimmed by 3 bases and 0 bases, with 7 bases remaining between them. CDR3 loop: CASSFGDSTDTQYF. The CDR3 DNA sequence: TGTGCCAGCAGTTTTGGAGACAGCACAGATACGCAGTATTTT.

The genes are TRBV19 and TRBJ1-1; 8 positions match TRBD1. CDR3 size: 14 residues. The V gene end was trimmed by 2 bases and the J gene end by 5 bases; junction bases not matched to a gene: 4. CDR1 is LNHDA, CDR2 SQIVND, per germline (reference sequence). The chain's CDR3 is CASSIRTGRTEAFF. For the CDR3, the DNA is TGTGCCAGTAGTATAAGGACAGGGCGGACTGAAGCTTTCTTT. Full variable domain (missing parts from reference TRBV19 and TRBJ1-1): DGGITQSPKYLFRKEGQNVTLSCEQNLNHDAMYWYRQDPGQGLRLIYYSQIVNDFQKGDIAEGYSVSREKKESFPLTVTSAQKNPTAFYLCASSIRTGRTEAFFGQGTRLTVV.

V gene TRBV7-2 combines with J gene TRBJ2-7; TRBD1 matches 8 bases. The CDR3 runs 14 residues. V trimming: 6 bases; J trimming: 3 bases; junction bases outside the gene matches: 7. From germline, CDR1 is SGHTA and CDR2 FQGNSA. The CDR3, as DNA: TGTGCCAGCAGAGCCCGGGACAGGCACTACGAGCAGTACTTC. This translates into CASRARDRHYEQYF.

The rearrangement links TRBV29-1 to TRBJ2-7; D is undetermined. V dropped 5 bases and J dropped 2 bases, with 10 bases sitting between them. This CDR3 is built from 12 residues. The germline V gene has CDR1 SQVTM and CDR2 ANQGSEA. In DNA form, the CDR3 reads TGCAGCGTTTTAGGCGAAGCCTACGAGCAGTACTTC. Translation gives CSVLGEAYEQYF.

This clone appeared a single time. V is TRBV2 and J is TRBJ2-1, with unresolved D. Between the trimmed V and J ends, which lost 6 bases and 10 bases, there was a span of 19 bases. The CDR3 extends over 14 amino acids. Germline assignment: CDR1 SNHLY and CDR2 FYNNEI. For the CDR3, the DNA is TGTGCCAGCAGAAGAACGGGCTTATTGGGGGAGCAGTTCTTC. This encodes CASRRTGLLGEQFF.

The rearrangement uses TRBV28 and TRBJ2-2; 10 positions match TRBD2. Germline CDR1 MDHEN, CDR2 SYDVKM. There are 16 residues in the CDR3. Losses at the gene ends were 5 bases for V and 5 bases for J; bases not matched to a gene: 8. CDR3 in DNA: TGTGCCAGCAGTCCCTCCGGTAGCGGGAGGACCGGGGAGCTGTTTTTT. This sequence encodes CASSPSGSGRTGELFF.

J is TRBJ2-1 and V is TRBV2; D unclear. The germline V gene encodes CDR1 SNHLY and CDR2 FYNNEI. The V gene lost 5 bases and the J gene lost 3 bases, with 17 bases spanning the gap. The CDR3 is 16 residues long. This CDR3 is CASSRAPTRSYNEQFF. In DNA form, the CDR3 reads TGTGCCAGCAGTCGGGCCCCCACCCGAAGCTACAATGAGCAGTTCTTC.